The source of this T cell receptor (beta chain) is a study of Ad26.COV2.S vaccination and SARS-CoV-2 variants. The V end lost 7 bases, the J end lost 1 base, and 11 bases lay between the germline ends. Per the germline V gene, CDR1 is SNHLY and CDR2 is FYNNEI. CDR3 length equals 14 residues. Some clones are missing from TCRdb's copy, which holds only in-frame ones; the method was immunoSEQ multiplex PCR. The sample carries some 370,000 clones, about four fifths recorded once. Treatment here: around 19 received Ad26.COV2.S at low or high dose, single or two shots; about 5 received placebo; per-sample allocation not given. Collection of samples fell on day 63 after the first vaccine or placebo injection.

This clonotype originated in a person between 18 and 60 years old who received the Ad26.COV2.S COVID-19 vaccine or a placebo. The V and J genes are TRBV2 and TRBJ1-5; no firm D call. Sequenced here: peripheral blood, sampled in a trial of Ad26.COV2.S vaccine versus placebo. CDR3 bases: TGTGCCAGCACGTATAAAACCAGCAATCAGCCCCAGCATTTT. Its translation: CASTYKTSNQPQHF.